The rows below give T cell receptor beta chains drawn from one sample of a study of blood T cell repertoires in COVID-19. Sequenced by immunoSEQ multiplex PCR; TCRdb stores in-frame clones only, minus some. The data show about 300,000 clones, 85% to 90% seen once. Material: peripheral blood. The receptors originated from a woman between 45 and 60 years old with COVID-19, enrolled during active disease. Both conserved end residues are part of each CDR3. Each record gives: D gene, J gene, V gene, CDR3 length, CDR3 protein. D genes are given only for firm matches.

NA TRBJ2-1 TRBV21-1 17 CASSKGSGRAPGNEQFF
NA TRBJ1-4 TRBV7-9 14 CASSDSGGNEKLFF
TRBD1 TRBJ1-1 TRBV6-2/TRBV6-3 13 CASSYSTGVEAFF
NA TRBJ2-3 TRBV18 12 CASSTYTDTQYF
TRBD1 TRBJ1-4 TRBV7-2 15 CASSLDGTENEKLFF
TRBD2 TRBJ2-7 TRBV11-2 14 CASRRTSGTYEQYF
TRBD1 TRBJ2-7 TRBV10-3 15 CAISRRDRGSYEQYF
TRBD1 TRBJ2-7 TRBV27 14 CASSLTGAPYEQYF
TRBD1 TRBJ2-2 TRBV6-5 15 CASTNRDSSTGELFF
TRBD1 TRBJ2-2 TRBV19 14 CASTDRGNTGELFF
TRBD1 TRBJ2-3 TRBV19 18 CASSIQYPARGLADTQYF
NA TRBJ2-1 TRBV19 14 CASSILVGTSEQFF
NA TRBJ1-2 TRBV7-8 14 CASRGDKTNYGYTF
TRBD1 TRBJ1-3 TRBV3-1/TRBV3-2 16 CASSQPGQGIGNTIYF
TRBD2 TRBJ2-7 TRBV27 14 CAGKILAGGDEQYF
TRBD2 TRBJ2-2 TRBV18 17 CASSPPGTSAGDGELFF
TRBD1 TRBJ2-5 TRBV10-1 18 CASSESGLGQGKGETQYF
NA TRBJ1-2 TRBV27 13 CASSFPEGYGYTF
TRBD1 TRBJ1-1 TRBV11-2 15 CASSWRTGVWTEAFF
TRBD1 TRBJ2-5 TRBV5-1 14 CASSFTTGGETQYF
NA TRBJ1-1 TRBV7-8 12 CATKPGGSEAFF
TRBD1 TRBJ1-3 TRBV7-9 16 CASSSVQGVTGNTIYF
NA TRBJ2-7 TRBV5-3 18 CARSLCRPRWKRSYEQYF
NA TRBJ1-5 TRBV9 14 CASSVGAGNQPQHF
TRBD2 TRBJ2-1 TRBV18 19 CASSTQPSGRVLGYNEQFF
NA TRBJ1-4 TRBV3-1/TRBV3-2 15 CASSQVGGRVEKLFF
TRBD2 TRBJ2-1 TRBV6-5 15 CASSYMGLGDNEQFF
NA TRBJ1-1 TRBV10-1 13 CATPRGLSTEAFF
TRBD1 TRBJ2-3 TRBV7-2 15 CASSLVGTVTDTQYF